Listed below are T cell receptor beta chains from one sample, sequenced in a study of response to subunit inactivated influenza vaccine. TCRdb fed the RT-PCR reads into MiXCR, producing one record per CDR3 protein. The table has roughly 170,000 distinct CDR3 sequences, around a tenth seen once; the top ten hold about a tenth. Sequenced material: non-naive T cells sorted from PBMCs, taken on the day of vaccination. These receptor sequences come from a man aged 50-59 years who received an inactivated influenza vaccine. CDR3s include the opening cysteine and the closing phenylalanine or tryptophan. Fields, in order: V gene, J gene, D gene, clone size, CDR3 DNA, CDR3 protein. D genes are given only for firm matches. Part of the rows lack a size; the others show once, few, many or a class for expanded clones.

v_gene: TRBV29-1; j_gene: TRBJ2-2; d_gene: .; abundance: many; CDR3nt: TGCAGCGTGTCCCAGGGTCCTAGAAACACCGGGGAGCTGTTTTTT; CDR3aa: CSVSQGPRNTGELFF
v_gene: TRBV14; j_gene: TRBJ2-1; d_gene: .; abundance: many; CDR3nt: TGTGCCAGCAGCCCCGTTGGGGGTAAGAGCTCCTACAATGAGCAGTTCTTC; CDR3aa: CASSPVGGKSSYNEQFF
v_gene: TRBV3-1; j_gene: TRBJ1-3; d_gene: .; abundance: .; CDR3nt: TGTGCCAGCAGCCGGGACATCGGAAACACCATATATTTT; CDR3aa: CASSRDIGNTIYF
v_gene: TRBV25-1; j_gene: TRBJ1-5; d_gene: TRBD1; abundance: .; CDR3nt: TGTGCCAGCAGCCAGTATAATACGGACAGGGGCGATCAGCCCCAGCATTTT; CDR3aa: CASSQYNTDRGDQPQHF
v_gene: TRBV5-1; j_gene: TRBJ2-1; d_gene: TRBD2; abundance: many; CDR3nt: TGCGCCAGCAGTCGGGGGGGAAGCTCCTACAATGAGCAGTTCTTC; CDR3aa: CASSRGGSSYNEQFF
v_gene: TRBV5-1; j_gene: TRBJ2-3; d_gene: TRBD1; abundance: many; CDR3nt: TGCGCCAGCAGCTTGTACGGGACAGGGAAAACAAATACGCAGTATTTT; CDR3aa: CASSLYGTGKTNTQYF
v_gene: TRBV7-2; j_gene: TRBJ2-5; d_gene: .; abundance: few; CDR3nt: TGTGCCAGCAGCCAGCGGTGGGTAGAGACCCAGTACTTC; CDR3aa: CASSQRWVETQYF
v_gene: TRBV19; j_gene: TRBJ2-2; d_gene: TRBD2; abundance: .; CDR3nt: TGTGCCAGTACCTTTAGCGGGAGGGCAGGCACCGGGGAGCTGTTTTTT; CDR3aa: CASTFSGRAGTGELFF
v_gene: TRBV5-5; j_gene: TRBJ2-2; d_gene: TRBD1; abundance: many; CDR3nt: TGTGCCAGCAGCTCTATTTTGGGACAGGGTGTTTCGGGGGAGCTGTTTTTT; CDR3aa: CASSSILGQGVSGELFF
v_gene: TRBV27; j_gene: TRBJ1-5; d_gene: .; abundance: .; CDR3nt: TGTGCCAGCAGTTTTGCCCGGGAACCCCAGCCCCAGCATTTT; CDR3aa: CASSFAREPQPQHF
v_gene: TRBV15; j_gene: TRBJ2-1; d_gene: .; abundance: many; CDR3nt: TGTGCCACCAGCAGAGATAATCAACGGGAGCAGTTCTTC; CDR3aa: CATSRDNQREQFF
v_gene: TRBV28; j_gene: TRBJ2-2; d_gene: TRBD1; abundance: .; CDR3nt: TGTGCCAGCAGCCCGGGACAGGGGGCGACCGGGGAGCTGTTTTTT; CDR3aa: CASSPGQGATGELFF
v_gene: TRBV20-1; j_gene: TRBJ2-1; d_gene: TRBD2; abundance: few; CDR3nt: TGCAGTGCTAGAGATAGCGGGAGTCGTGAGCAGTTCTTC; CDR3aa: CSARDSGSREQFF
v_gene: TRBV7-2; j_gene: TRBJ2-3; d_gene: TRBD2; abundance: many; CDR3nt: TGTGCCAGCAGCCTGAGGACTAGCGCCGCCGATACGCAGTATTTT; CDR3aa: CASSLRTSAADTQYF
v_gene: TRBV2; j_gene: TRBJ2-2; d_gene: .; abundance: few; CDR3nt: TGTGCCAGCAGTGAACGCCAGGGATTTACCGGGGAGCTGTTTTTT; CDR3aa: CASSERQGFTGELFF
v_gene: TRBV4-2; j_gene: TRBJ2-7; d_gene: .; abundance: few; CDR3nt: TGTGCCAGCAGCCAAGCGTCTGAGACACACTCCTACGAGCAGTACTTC; CDR3aa: CASSQASETHSYEQYF
v_gene: TRBV2; j_gene: TRBJ2-7; d_gene: .; abundance: many; CDR3nt: TGTGCCAGCAGTGAAAATCGGGCTAGCTCCTACGAGCAGTACTTC; CDR3aa: CASSENRASSYEQYF
v_gene: TRBV18; j_gene: TRBJ2-1; d_gene: .; abundance: .; CDR3nt: TGTGCCAGCTCACCACCACAGGCCAATGAGCAGTTCTTC; CDR3aa: CASSPPQANEQFF
v_gene: TRBV29-1; j_gene: TRBJ2-1; d_gene: .; abundance: few; CDR3nt: TGCAGCGTTGAAGAGGCCCGACTTAACGAGCAGTTCTTC; CDR3aa: CSVEEARLNEQFF
v_gene: TRBV7-2; j_gene: TRBJ2-5; d_gene: TRBD1; abundance: few; CDR3nt: TGTGCCAGCAGTTTAGGACAGGGGCGGACCCAGTACTTC; CDR3aa: CASSLGQGRTQYF
v_gene: TRBV7-8; j_gene: TRBJ2-7; d_gene: TRBD2; abundance: few; CDR3nt: TGTGCCAGCAGCTTAGCGACTAGCGGGAATGGTGAGCAGTACTTC; CDR3aa: CASSLATSGNGEQYF
v_gene: TRBV3-1; j_gene: TRBJ2-1; d_gene: .; abundance: few; CDR3nt: TGTGCCAGCAGCCAAGTTGTCAGGGGCAATGAGCAGTTCTTC; CDR3aa: CASSQVVRGNEQFF
v_gene: TRBV25-1; j_gene: TRBJ2-7; d_gene: .; abundance: .; CDR3nt: TGTGCCAGCAGCTCTGGGACGGTCACCTACGAGCAGTACTTC; CDR3aa: CASSSGTVTYEQYF
v_gene: TRBV4-2; j_gene: TRBJ2-7; d_gene: TRBD2; abundance: .; CDR3nt: TGTGCCAGCAGCCAAGACTTCGGGAGGGATAGGGGGTACTTC; CDR3aa: CASSQDFGRDRGYF
v_gene: TRBV20-1; j_gene: TRBJ2-7; d_gene: TRBD1; abundance: few; CDR3nt: TGCAGTGCTGACACGGGACAGGGGTACGAGCAGTACTTC; CDR3aa: CSADTGQGYEQYF
v_gene: TRBV4-2; j_gene: TRBJ2-1; d_gene: TRBD2; abundance: .; CDR3nt: TGTGCCAGCAGCCAGAGACTAGCGGGAGGACGGGTTGAGCAGTTCTTC; CDR3aa: CASSQRLAGGRVEQFF
v_gene: TRBV9; j_gene: TRBJ2-2; d_gene: .; abundance: .; CDR3nt: TGTGCCAGCAGCGTCGGTGGGGAGAACACCGGGGAGCTGTTTTTT; CDR3aa: CASSVGGENTGELFF
v_gene: TRBV7-9; j_gene: TRBJ2-7; d_gene: .; abundance: few; CDR3nt: TGTGCCAGCAGCCCCGCAGGGTTAAGTGAGCAGTACTTC; CDR3aa: CASSPAGLSEQYF
v_gene: TRBV4-2; j_gene: TRBJ2-3; d_gene: TRBD2; abundance: many; CDR3nt: TGTGCCAGCAGCCAAAGGGCCCCCCAGCGGGGGTACACAGATACGCAGTATTTT; CDR3aa: CASSQRAPQRGYTDTQYF
v_gene: TRBV5-1; j_gene: TRBJ1-1; d_gene: TRBD1; abundance: many; CDR3nt: TGCGCCAGCAGCGCCTCCGGGACAGGGGACACTGAAGCTTTCTTT; CDR3aa: CASSASGTGDTEAFF
v_gene: TRBV21-1; j_gene: TRBJ2-7; d_gene: .; abundance: few; CDR3nt: TGTGCCAGCAGCAAAAAGGGGGGGACAGTGGGCTTC; CDR3aa: CASSKKGGTVGF
v_gene: TRBV6-2/TRBV6-3; j_gene: TRBJ2-1; d_gene: TRBD2; abundance: many; CDR3nt: TGTGCCAGCGCGAGCGGGACCTTGGACAATGAGCAGTTCTTC; CDR3aa: CASASGTLDNEQFF
v_gene: TRBV20-1; j_gene: TRBJ2-7; d_gene: .; abundance: .; CDR3nt: TGCAGTGCGGGGGCCGGGGCCCGGGGCCCCGAGCAGTACTTC; CDR3aa: CSAGAGARGPEQYF
v_gene: TRBV4-1; j_gene: TRBJ2-1; d_gene: .; abundance: few; CDR3nt: TGCGCCAGCAGCCAAGCCGCACCGAATTCGGCTATAGGTGAGCAGTTCTTC; CDR3aa: CASSQAAPNSAIGEQFF
v_gene: TRBV6-1; j_gene: TRBJ2-3; d_gene: .; abundance: .; CDR3nt: TGTGCCAGCAGTGACGGTTTCGAAGCGGTCACAGATACGCAGTATTTT; CDR3aa: CASSDGFEAVTDTQYF
v_gene: TRBV20-1; j_gene: TRBJ2-7; d_gene: TRBD2; abundance: .; CDR3nt: TGCAGTGCTGCGGGACTAGCGGGAGTGCGGGAGCAGTACTTC; CDR3aa: CSAAGLAGVREQYF
v_gene: TRBV2; j_gene: TRBJ1-2; d_gene: .; abundance: .; CDR3nt: TGTGCCAGCAGTGAGGCGGGCCCCTATGGCTACACCTTC; CDR3aa: CASSEAGPYGYTF
v_gene: TRBV10-3; j_gene: TRBJ2-5; d_gene: .; abundance: .; CDR3nt: TGTGCCATCAGTGAGTCGGTCCCAGGAGAGACCCAGTACTTC; CDR3aa: CAISESVPGETQYF
v_gene: TRBV7-2; j_gene: TRBJ1-3; d_gene: TRBD1; abundance: many; CDR3nt: TGTGCCAGCAGCCCGGGGACAGCCTCGGGAAACACCATATATTTT; CDR3aa: CASSPGTASGNTIYF
v_gene: TRBV14; j_gene: TRBJ2-3; d_gene: TRBD1; abundance: many; CDR3nt: TGTGCCAGCAGCCAATTGACAGGGAAGACAGATACGCAGTATTTT; CDR3aa: CASSQLTGKTDTQYF
v_gene: TRBV20-1; j_gene: TRBJ1-2; d_gene: .; abundance: .; CDR3nt: TGCAGTGCTTTAAGGGATATCTATGGCTACACCTTC; CDR3aa: CSALRDIYGYTF
v_gene: TRBV7-9; j_gene: TRBJ1-4; d_gene: TRBD1; abundance: many; CDR3nt: TGTGCCAGCAGAGGACAGGGTGATGAAAAACTGTTTTTT; CDR3aa: CASRGQGDEKLFF
v_gene: TRBV5-1; j_gene: TRBJ1-1; d_gene: TRBD1; abundance: many; CDR3nt: TGCGCCAGCAGCCCGGTAGGAACAGGGGACACTGAAGCTTTCTTT; CDR3aa: CASSPVGTGDTEAFF
v_gene: TRBV4-2; j_gene: TRBJ1-2; d_gene: TRBD1; abundance: .; CDR3nt: TGTGCCAGCAGCCAAGAAGTGGGACAGGGTAGCGGCTACACCTTC; CDR3aa: CASSQEVGQGSGYTF
v_gene: TRBV28; j_gene: TRBJ2-3; d_gene: TRBD2; abundance: .; CDR3nt: TGTGCCAGCAGTTTAGGGCTAGCGGGAGGGGCAGATACGCAGTATTTT; CDR3aa: CASSLGLAGGADTQYF
v_gene: TRBV5-1; j_gene: TRBJ1-1; d_gene: .; abundance: .; CDR3nt: TGCGCCAGCAGCTCGAGCGAGTTGAACACTGAAGCTTTCTTT; CDR3aa: CASSSSELNTEAFF
v_gene: TRBV3-1; j_gene: TRBJ1-5; d_gene: .; abundance: .; CDR3nt: TGTGCCAGCAGCCAAGAACAGAATCAGCCCCAGCATTTT; CDR3aa: CASSQEQNQPQHF
v_gene: TRBV7-2; j_gene: TRBJ2-7; d_gene: .; abundance: few; CDR3nt: TGTGCCAGCAGCTTCCGAGGGGCCTACGAGCAGTACTTC; CDR3aa: CASSFRGAYEQYF
v_gene: TRBV10-2; j_gene: TRBJ2-7; d_gene: .; abundance: .; CDR3nt: TGTGCCACCACCAAAGAGGTCTCTTTTACCCACGAGCAGTACTTC; CDR3aa: CATTKEVSFTHEQYF
v_gene: TRBV7-2; j_gene: TRBJ2-3; d_gene: .; abundance: many; CDR3nt: TGTGCCAGCAGCTTAGGCGGCAGACGCACAGATACGCAGTATTTT; CDR3aa: CASSLGGRRTDTQYF
v_gene: TRBV3-1; j_gene: TRBJ1-1; d_gene: .; abundance: few; CDR3nt: TGTGCCAGCAGCCAATTGGGGAACACTGAAGCTTTCTTT; CDR3aa: CASSQLGNTEAFF
v_gene: TRBV9; j_gene: TRBJ2-3; d_gene: TRBD2; abundance: .; CDR3nt: TGTGCCAGCAGCGTAGGGCGCGGGAGGTCCACAGATACGCAGTATTTT; CDR3aa: CASSVGRGRSTDTQYF
v_gene: TRBV12-3/TRBV12-4; j_gene: TRBJ2-3; d_gene: .; abundance: medium-sized; CDR3nt: TGTGCCAGCAGCTACGGTTGGGGTTCCACAGATACGCAGTATTTT; CDR3aa: CASSYGWGSTDTQYF
v_gene: TRBV7-8; j_gene: TRBJ2-5; d_gene: TRBD1; abundance: .; CDR3nt: TGTGCCAGCAGCGCCGAGACAGGGAACCAAGAGACCCAGTACTTC; CDR3aa: CASSAETGNQETQYF